The rows below give T cell receptor beta chains drawn from one sample of a study of regulatory T cells in long-lasting Graves disease. MiXCR, applied by TCRdb to the multiplex PCR reads, yields one record per CDR3 protein. The repertoire includes 350,000 to 550,000 distinct CDR3 sequences, 14% to 15% of them detected once, and approximately 15% sits in the top ten. These data were also reused for a study on T cells in Graves' hyperthyroidism and ophthalmopathy.

Sequenced here: peripheral blood mononuclear cells (PBMCs), sampled at new diagnosis, from a patient treated with antithyroid drugs. The receptors were gathered from a young woman with Graves disease. Each CDR3 is given with its conserved first and last residue. Each record gives: D gene, clone size, J gene, V gene, CDR3 DNA, CDR3 protein. A D gene is named only where the DNA matches it firmly. Clone size appears in some rows only: once, few, many, or a class for an expanded clone.

NA | many | TRBJ1-1 | TRBV11-3 | TGTGCCAGCAGCTTAGGGGATCCCACTGAAGCTTTCTTT | CASSLGDPTEAFF
NA | many | TRBJ1-2 | TRBV15 | TGTGCCACCAGCAGAGATGTCAGCACTCGCAGAAACTATGGCTACACCTTC | CATSRDVSTRRNYGYTF
TRBD2 | NA | TRBJ2-3 | TRBV12-3/TRBV12-4 | TGTGCCAGCAGTTCTAGCGGGGGATTAAGCACAGATACGCAGTATTTT | CASSSSGGLSTDTQYF
NA | few | TRBJ2-5 | TRBV10-3 | TGTGCCATCAGTGAGAAGCCAGGAACAAAAGAGACCCAGTACTTC | CAISEKPGTKETQYF
TRBD1 | few | TRBJ1-2 | TRBV24-1 | TGTGCCACCAGTGACCCTGGACAGGGGGCCGGTGGCTACACCTTC | CATSDPGQGAGGYTF
NA | few | TRBJ2-1 | TRBV27 | TGTGCCAGCAGTTTATCTATGGACATTTACTACAATGAGCAGTTCTTC | CASSLSMDIYYNEQFF
NA | many | TRBJ2-1 | TRBV30 | TGTGCCTGGCGAGGGGGGACCTGGGGGAATGAGCAGTTCTTC | CAWRGGTWGNEQFF
TRBD2 | few | TRBJ2-2 | TRBV25-1 | TGTGCCAGCAGTGAATGGGGGGGAAACACCGGGGAGCTGTTTTTT | CASSEWGGNTGELFF
NA | NA | TRBJ1-3 | TRBV6-2/TRBV6-3 | TGTGCCACACAGCAGGGGTTTGGTGGAAACACCATATATTTT | CATQQGFGGNTIYF
NA | few | TRBJ2-5 | TRBV9 | TGTGCCAGCAGCGCACCCAGGGACCTCGAGACCCAGTACTTC | CASSAPRDLETQYF
TRBD1 | many | TRBJ1-1 | TRBV2 | TGTGCCAGCAGTTCCAGGGGGCTCACTGAAGCTTTCTTT | CASSSRGLTEAFF
NA | many | TRBJ2-2 | TRBV11-2 | TGTGCCAGCAGCCCTCGCACCGGGGAGCTGTTTTTT | CASSPRTGELFF
NA | few | TRBJ1-2 | TRBV29-1 | TGCAGCGTTGCCGAGGGGGAGGGCTATGGCTACACCTTC | CSVAEGEGYGYTF
NA | NA | TRBJ2-7 | TRBV5-4 | TGTGCCAGCAGCTTGGGGGTTAGCCTCTACGAGCAGTACTTC | CASSLGVSLYEQYF
TRBD2 | many | TRBJ2-5 | TRBV7-9 | TGTGCCAGCAGCCTCTTCAAAGCGGGGTTATCGAAGACCCAGTACTTC | CASSLFKAGLSKTQYF
NA | NA | TRBJ2-7 | TRBV6-2/TRBV6-3 | TGTGCCAGCAGTTACTCGGGCCAGAGTTACGAGCAGTACTTC | CASSYSGQSYEQYF
TRBD1 | NA | TRBJ2-3 | TRBV20-1 | TGCAGTGCTAGAGATCCTGGGACAGGGTCCCCAGATACGCAGTATTTT | CSARDPGTGSPDTQYF
NA | many | TRBJ2-2 | TRBV3-1 | TGTGCCAGCAGCCTTAGGCTACCCCCTAACACCGGGGAGCTGTTTTTT | CASSLRLPPNTGELFF
TRBD1 | many | TRBJ1-5 | TRBV18 | TGTGCCAGCTCACCACGTACCACAGGGGGTAGCAATCAGCCCCAGCATTTT | CASSPRTTGGSNQPQHF
NA | NA | TRBJ2-3 | TRBV7-9 | TGTGCCAGCAGCTTAAAATGGGTAGGGGATACGCAGTATTTT | CASSLKWVGDTQYF
NA | NA | TRBJ1-1 | TRBV5-1 | TGCGCCAGCAGCCCACGACAGGAAAGGGCGAACACTGAAGCTTTCTTT | CASSPRQERANTEAFF
NA | NA | TRBJ1-3 | TRBV12-3/TRBV12-4 | TGTGCCAGCAGTAACAATGGAAACACCATATATTTT | CASSNNGNTIYF
NA | many | TRBJ2-3 | TRBV5-1 | TGCGCCAGCAGCGCGGGACAAGGCACAGATACGCAGTATTTT | CASSAGQGTDTQYF
TRBD1 | NA | TRBJ1-2 | TRBV5-5 | TGTGCCAGCAGCTTGGCGCCGGGACAGGGGGGTGGGCCCGCTGAAGACACCTTC | CASSLAPGQGGGPAEDTF
NA | NA | TRBJ2-6 | TRBV12-3/TRBV12-4 | TGTGCCAGCAGTTTATCCGGGAGTCGCTCTGGGGCCAACGTCCTGACTTTC | CASSLSGSRSGANVLTF
NA | few | TRBJ2-5 | TRBV24-1 | TGTGCCACCAGTGATTTGCCCAGCCAAGTCCCAGAGACCCAGTACTTC | CATSDLPSQVPETQYF
NA | many | TRBJ1-1 | TRBV5-1 | TGCGCCAGCAGAACTGGTACTGAAGCTTTCTTT | CASRTGTEAFF
TRBD1 | many | TRBJ2-5 | TRBV15 | TGTGCCACCAGCAGAGTGGTCGGACAGGGGGCGAGAGATGAAGAGACCCAGTACTTC | CATSRVVGQGARDEETQYF
NA | many | TRBJ2-7 | TRBV6-5 | TGTGCCAGCAGTTACTCGATTGGGGGGAGTTCCTCCTACGAGCAGTACTTC | CASSYSIGGSSSYEQYF
TRBD2 | NA | TRBJ2-2 | TRBV6-1 | TGTGCCAGCACTAGCGGGTTCGGGGAGCTGTTTTTT | CASTSGFGELFF
NA | many | TRBJ2-1 | TRBV6-4 | TGTGCCAGCAGTGCCATAGACAGCCACAATGAGCAGTTCTTC | CASSAIDSHNEQFF
NA | many | TRBJ2-3 | TRBV12-3/TRBV12-4 | TGTGCCAGCAGTTTGGGGGCTGCTAATACGCAGTATTTT | CASSLGAANTQYF
TRBD1 | many | TRBJ1-5 | TRBV5-8 | TGTGCCAGCAGCCTTCGGACAGGGGGCCGAGACCGTCAGCCCCAGCATTTT | CASSLRTGGRDRQPQHF
TRBD1 | many | TRBJ1-5 | TRBV4-1 | TGCGCCAGCAGCGAACCGGGACAGGGGGACAATCAGCCCCAGCATTTT | CASSEPGQGDNQPQHF
NA | few | TRBJ2-2 | TRBV3-1 | TGTGCCAGCAGGTTCGGGAGAAACACCGGGGAGCTGTTTTTT | CASRFGRNTGELFF
NA | NA | TRBJ2-2 | TRBV7-8 | TGTGCCAGCAGCTTAGGAGGACAGCCTAACACCGGGGAGCTGTTTTTT | CASSLGGQPNTGELFF
NA | many | TRBJ2-1 | TRBV7-8 | TGTGCCAGCAGCACCCGACAGGCCCACAATGAGCAGTTCTTC | CASSTRQAHNEQFF
NA | many | TRBJ2-5 | TRBV3-1 | TGTGCCAGCAGCCAAGCGAAAGGGGGTCTTGGACTCGAGACCCAGTACTTC | CASSQAKGGLGLETQYF
NA | many | TRBJ1-6 | TRBV3-1 | TGTGCCAGCAGCCAAGGGGATGGTTTACCCCTCCACTTT | CASSQGDGLPLHF
TRBD1 | many | TRBJ2-2 | TRBV5-1 | TGTGCCAGCAGCGCGGACAGGGGGACGAACACCGGGGAGCTGTTTTTT | CASSADRGTNTGELFF
TRBD1 | many | TRBJ1-2 | TRBV27 | TGTGCCAGCAGTTTATCAGGGGTGGGGACAGGGGGCCGCTGGGATGGCTACACCTTC | CASSLSGVGTGGRWDGYTF
NA | many | TRBJ1-2 | TRBV6-1 | TGTGCCAGCATACCGCTCAGGAGCGAGAACTATGGCTACACCTTC | CASIPLRSENYGYTF
NA | NA | TRBJ2-1 | TRBV20-1 | TGCAGTGCTAGGGGGGGCGGGACGTGGAATGAGCAGTTCTTC | CSARGGGTWNEQFF
TRBD1 | many | TRBJ2-1 | TRBV7-2 | TGTGCCAGCAGCCAAAACCGGGGACAGCTCTCCTACAATGAGCAGTTCTTC | CASSQNRGQLSYNEQFF
TRBD1 | many | TRBJ1-5 | TRBV19 | TGTGCCAGCAGCATAGGACAGGGAAATCAGCCCCAGCATTTT | CASSIGQGNQPQHF
TRBD1 | few | TRBJ2-7 | TRBV24-1 | TGTGCCACCAGTGATACTGGGACAGGCAACGAGCAGTACTTC | CATSDTGTGNEQYF
TRBD2 | many | TRBJ2-5 | TRBV6-9 | TGTGCCAGCAGTTACCCTAGAAGCGGGGGCCAAGAGACCCAGTACTTC | CASSYPRSGGQETQYF
TRBD2 | NA | TRBJ2-2 | TRBV10-3 | TGTGCCATCAGTGGGACGGACTTGGGAGGGGCGAACACCGGGGAGCTGTTTTTT | CAISGTDLGGANTGELFF
TRBD2 | few | TRBJ2-7 | TRBV19 | TGTGCCAGTAGTGTCGCTAGCGGGAGAGCCTACGAGCAGTACTTC | CASSVASGRAYEQYF
NA | many | TRBJ2-1 | TRBV3-1 | TGTGCCAGCAGCCAGATAACTGGGTCCTACAATGAGCAGTTCTTC | CASSQITGSYNEQFF
NA | many | TRBJ1-2 | TRBV20-1 | TGCAGTGCTCCCTCCGGGGGGGGTGGCTACACCTTC | CSAPSGGGGYTF
NA | many | TRBJ1-4 | TRBV5-5 | TGTGCCAGCAGCTTGGCCTCGTATGAAAAACTGTTTTTT | CASSLASYEKLFF